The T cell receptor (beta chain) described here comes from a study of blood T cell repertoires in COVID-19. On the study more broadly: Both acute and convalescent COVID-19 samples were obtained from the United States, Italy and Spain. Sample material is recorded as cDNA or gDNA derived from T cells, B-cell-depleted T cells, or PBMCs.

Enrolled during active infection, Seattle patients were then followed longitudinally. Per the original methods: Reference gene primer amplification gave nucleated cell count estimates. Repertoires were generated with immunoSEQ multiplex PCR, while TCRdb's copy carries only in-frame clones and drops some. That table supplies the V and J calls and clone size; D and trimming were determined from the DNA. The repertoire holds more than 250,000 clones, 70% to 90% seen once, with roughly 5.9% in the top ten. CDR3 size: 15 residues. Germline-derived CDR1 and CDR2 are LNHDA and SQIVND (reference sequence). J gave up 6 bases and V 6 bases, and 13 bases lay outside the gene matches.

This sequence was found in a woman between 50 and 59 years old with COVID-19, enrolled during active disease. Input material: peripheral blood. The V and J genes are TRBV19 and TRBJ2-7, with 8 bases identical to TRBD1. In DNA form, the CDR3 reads TGTGCCAGTAGCATTATAGACAGGGGTCATATCGAGCAGTACTTC. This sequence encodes CASSIIDRGHIEQYF.